This T cell receptor (beta chain) derives from a study of PD-1 blockade in classical Hodgkin lymphoma. Background on the study: Treatment was intravenous nivolumab, 3 mg/kg every 2 weeks, until progression. Study results and caveats: CD4+ TCR diversity, unlike CD8+, climbed significantly by C4D1.

The assay was immunoSEQ multiplex PCR, and TCRdb's table has in-frame clones only and misses some. In the table there are 25,000 or so clones, roughly 70% of which are singletons. After autologous stem cell transplantation all patients relapsed, and prior brentuximab vedotin exposure differed between cohorts. The best responses consisted of complete response, partial response or progressive disease. A remark on this clone: Its antigen is undetermined. At one end the junction does not follow the germline gene, possibly because of a read error.

CDR1 SGDLS and CDR2 YYNGEE come from the germline V gene. The CDR3 sequence is 19 residues long. This TCR was sampled from a human donor with classical Hodgkin lymphoma. This rearrangement joins TRBV9 to TRBJ2-3, with 10 bases that match TRBD2. The sequencing here drew on peripheral blood mononuclear cells (PBMCs), taken at baseline. The CDR3 region is CARSLGGASGSISTDTQYF. As DNA, the CDR3 is TGTGCCCGCAGCTTGGGGGGGGCTAGCGGGAGTATTTCCACAGATACGCAGTATTTT.